This TCR beta chain was identified during a study of blood T cell repertoires in COVID-19. The CDR3 loop spans 17 amino acids. CDR1 and CDR2 (germline): WNHNN, SYGVQD (reference sequence). Trimming took 6 bases from V and 0 from J, leaving 17 bases between them. Authors' processing steps: Researchers report that nucleated cell counts were estimated from reference gene primer amplification. The repertoire was sequenced with immunoSEQ multiplex PCR; TCRdb's copy has only in-frame clones and lacks some. V, J and clone size derive from that table, while D and trimming were established from the DNA sequence. The data hold 230,000 or so clones, with more than 65% observed a single time.

The chain links TRBV10-1 to TRBJ1-4, with a weak D call TRBD1 (5 bases). The origin of this receptor is a man aged 45-65 years with active or convalescent COVID-19. Sample: peripheral blood. The CDR3 loop is CASRARGGGTTNEKLFF. DNA of the CDR3: TGCGCCAGCAGGGCCCGGGGCGGGGGGACAACTAATGAAAAACTGTTTTTT.